This T cell receptor (beta chain) was captured by sequencing in a study of molecular identifiers for immune sequencing clone quantification. This clonotype was seen a handful of times. TCRdb fed the PCR reads into MiXCR, producing one record per CDR3 protein. This table holds approximately 590,000 distinct CDR3 sequences, roughly 23% found once. What was sequenced was naive CD8+ T cells from blood, with Jurkat cell RNA spiked in. The subset was: FACS-sorted CD8+CD4-CCR7+CD45RA+ naive T cells. This clonotype was obtained from a human donor in good health. Some libraries in this study had Jurkat cell RNA spiked in.

The CDR3: CASSQTGGGKLFF. The CDR3 nucleotides are TGCGCCAGCAGCCAGACAGGGGGCGGAAAACTGTTTTTT. V is TRBV10-2 and J is TRBJ1-4; 10 bases are shared with TRBD1. From germline, CDR1 is WSHSY and CDR2 SAAADI. Trimming removed 6 bases from V and 10 bases from J; junction bases left unmatched: 5. The CDR3 runs to 13 residues.